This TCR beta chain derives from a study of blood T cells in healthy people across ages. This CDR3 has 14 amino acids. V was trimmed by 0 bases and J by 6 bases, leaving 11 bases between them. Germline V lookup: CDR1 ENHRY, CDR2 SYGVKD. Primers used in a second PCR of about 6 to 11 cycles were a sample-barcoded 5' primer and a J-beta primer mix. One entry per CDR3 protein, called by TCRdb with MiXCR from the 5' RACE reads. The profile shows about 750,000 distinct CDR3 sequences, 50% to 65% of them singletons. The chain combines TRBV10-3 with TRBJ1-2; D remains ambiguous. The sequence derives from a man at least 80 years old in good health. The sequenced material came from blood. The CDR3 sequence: CAISESGGHDGYTF. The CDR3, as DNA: TGTGCCATCAGTGAGTCGGGAGGCCACGATGGCTACACCTTC.